Below, 9 T cell receptor beta chains from the same sample are listed, as sequenced in a study of cytomegalovirus exposure and HLA in healthy donors. The PCR made use of 60 Vbeta and 13 Jbeta primers. Clones were sequenced by immunoSEQ multiplex PCR, and TCRdb holds only the in-frame ones, with some missing. The data contain some 160,000 clones, 70% to 90% of them singletons. Sequencing was carried out using PBMCs. The source is a man younger than 45 in good health and CMV-seropositive.

CDR3: CASSAPGGAVTEAFF. The CDR3 region has the DNA TGTGCCAGCAGCGCCCCAGGGGGCGCGGTCACTGAAGCTTTCTTT. The gene calls are TRBV9 and TRBJ1-1; 8 nucleotides line up with TRBD1. The V and J ends lost 3 bases and 4 bases, in that order; junction bases with no gene match: 8. There are 15 residues in the CDR3. The germline V gene encodes CDR1 SGDLS and CDR2 YYNGEE.

The J gene is TRBJ2-3, the V gene TRBV5-4; 8 nucleotides line up with TRBD2. The length of the CDR3 is 16 residues. Germline V gene lookup returns CDR1 SGHNT and CDR2 YYREEE (reference sequence). V shed 2 bases, J shed 4 bases, and the junction held 9 bases outside the gene matches. CDR3 in DNA: TGTGCCAGCAGCTTAGCGCGGGCGGGAGGTTCAGATACGCAGTATTTT. Translating it yields CASSLARAGGSDTQYF.

The gene calls are TRBV28 and TRBJ2-7, with 7 bases fitting TRBD2. Germline V CDR1 and CDR2: MDHEN, SYDVKM. The J segment lost 0 bases and the V segment lost 6 bases, leaving 8 bases of the junction unmatched. The CDR3 sequence is 15 residues long. The CDR3 DNA is TGTGCCAGCAGCCTCTCAGCGGGGAGCTCCTACGAGCAGTACGTC. Its translation is CASSLSAGSSYEQYV.

V usage is TRBV29-1 and J usage is TRBJ2-5; possibly TRBD2 for D (6 bases). The CDR3 runs to 12 residues. V lost 4 bases and J lost 5, with 11 bases in between. The germline gives CDR1 SQVTM, CDR2 ANQGSEA. CDR3 region: CSVGPGGETQYF. For the CDR3, the DNA is TGCAGCGTTGGTCCCGGAGGGGAGACCCAGTACTTC.

The rearrangement uses TRBV11-3 and TRBJ2-7; D unclear. Trimming pared 0 bases from V and 0 bases from J, leaving 21 bases between. Germline CDR1 SGHNT, CDR2 YENEEA. This CDR3 is 19 amino acids long. The CDR3 loop reads CASSLDRTELFINSYEQYF. The DNA of the CDR3 is TGTGCCAGCAGCTTAGATCGTACAGAATTATTTATCAACTCCTACGAGCAGTACTTC.

The CDR3 here is CASSPGLNYGYTF. The CDR3 region has the DNA TGTGCCAGCAGCCCGGGACTTAACTATGGCTACACCTTC. V gene TRBV7-8 combines with J gene TRBJ1-2; TRBD1 is a possible D gene (5 bases). There are 13 residues in the CDR3. Per germline, CDR1 SGHVS and CDR2 FQNEAQ. Trimming pared 5 bases from V and 1 base from J, leaving 8 bases between.

The chain joins TRBV5-1 to TRBJ1-4; D gene ambiguous. There are 13 residues in the CDR3. The V end lost 0 bases, the J end lost 5 bases, and 5 bases lay between the germline ends. The germline V gene encodes CDR1 SGHRS and CDR2 YFSETQ. CDR3 sequence: CASSLEANEKLFF. In nucleotides, the CDR3 is TGCGCCAGCAGCTTGGAAGCGAATGAAAAACTGTTTTTT.

V gene TRBV6-6 combines with J gene TRBJ2-7, with D possibly matching TRBD2 (5 bases). The V and J ends lost 6 bases and 0 bases respectively, with 15 bases between them. The CDR3 runs to 15 residues. The germline V gene encodes CDR1 MNHNY and CDR2 SVGAGI (reference sequence). The CDR3 reads CASRQSGSGSYEQYV. In DNA form, the CDR3 reads TGTGCCAGCAGGCAGAGCGGTTCCGGCTCCTACGAGCAGTACGTC.

V gene TRBV6-1 combines with J gene TRBJ1-1, with D possibly being TRBD1 (6 bases). Germline V gene data show CDR1 as MNHNS and CDR2 as SASEGT. This CDR3 is built from 15 residues. V dropped 2 bases and J dropped 4 bases, with 14 bases sitting between them. The CDR3 here is CASSELGRGATEAFF. The CDR3 nucleotides are TGTGCCAGCAGTGAACTCGGGCGGGGGGCCACTGAAGCTTTCTTT.